The present T cell receptor beta chain was sequenced within a study of graft-versus-host responses after intestinal transplantation. Sequenced by immunoSEQ multiplex PCR; TCRdb stores in-frame clones only, minus some. The sample carries just over 40,000 clones, about 90% recorded once. Study-wide results and caveats: Some GvH clones appeared in ileal mucosa or blood before recipient bone marrow.

For this clone: Its antigen is currently unknown.

With 2 bases clipped from V and 9 bases from J, the junction kept 22 bases outside the gene matches. Per germline, CDR1 LGHNA and CDR2 YNFKEQ. This CDR3 comprises 19 residues. The sequence came from a human patient who received an intestinal transplant, so some T cells may come from the graft donor. Material: PBMCs, obtained about 310 days after intestinal transplant. The rearrangement joins TRBV4-2 to TRBJ2-1; 7 nucleotides align to TRBD2. The CDR3 is CASSQSGGAGLRSFSEQFF. The CDR3 DNA is TGTGCCAGCAGCCAATCCGGGGGAGCGGGATTAAGAAGTTTCAGTGAGCAGTTCTTC.